The clone carrying this T cell receptor beta chain was found a few times. Antigen specificity is unknown. This sample stems from a study of T cell repertoires in cytomegalovirus infection. TCRdb re-analysed the reads in MiXCR, keeping a single row per CDR3 protein. The repertoire holds 65,000 to 85,000 distinct CDR3 sequences, with 25% to 30% as singletons. The germline V gene has CDR1 SGDLS and CDR2 YYNGEE. This CDR3 spans 15 amino acids. The V end was cut by 4 bases, the J end by 1 base, with 14 bases between. Points from the study as a whole: Dominant in the ex vivo response were TCR beta clonotypes restricted by HLA-C and specific for CMV.

This sequence originates from a human donor in good health (CMV status not recorded). Some clones in this sample may be carry-over from other donors' samples. This specimen consisted of CD8+ T cells from cultured PBMCs, obtained from culture after CMV antigen stimulation. This chain connects TRBV9 to TRBJ2-5; D is ambiguous. The CDR3 region is CASSLAATLQETQYF. CDR3 in DNA: TGTGCCAGCAGCTTAGCTGCGACCCTCCAAGAGACCCAGTACTTC.